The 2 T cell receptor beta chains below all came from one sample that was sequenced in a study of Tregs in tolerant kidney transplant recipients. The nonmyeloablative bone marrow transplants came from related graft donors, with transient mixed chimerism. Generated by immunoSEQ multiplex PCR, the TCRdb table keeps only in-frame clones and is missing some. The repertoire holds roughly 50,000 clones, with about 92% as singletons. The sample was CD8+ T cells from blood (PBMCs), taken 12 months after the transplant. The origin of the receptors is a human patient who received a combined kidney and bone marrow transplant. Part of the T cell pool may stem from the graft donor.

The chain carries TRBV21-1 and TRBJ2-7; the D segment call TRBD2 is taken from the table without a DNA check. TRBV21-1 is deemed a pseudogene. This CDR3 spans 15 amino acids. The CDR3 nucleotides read TGTGCCAGCGGCTTACCCTGGGGGGGCTCCTACGAGCAGTACTTC. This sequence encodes CASGLPWGGSYEQYF.

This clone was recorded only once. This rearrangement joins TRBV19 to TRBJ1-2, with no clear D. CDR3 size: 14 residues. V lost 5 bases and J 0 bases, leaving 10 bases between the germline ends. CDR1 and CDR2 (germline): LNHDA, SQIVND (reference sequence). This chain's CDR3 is CASSYGLSNYGYTF. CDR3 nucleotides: TGTGCCAGTAGTTATGGGCTTTCTAACTATGGCTACACCTTC. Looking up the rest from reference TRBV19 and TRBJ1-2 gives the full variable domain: DGGITQSPKYLFRKEGQNVTLSCEQNLNHDAMYWYRQDPGQGLRLIYYSQIVNDFQKGDIAEGYSVSREKKESFPLTVTSAQKNPTAFYLCASSYGLSNYGYTFGSGTRLTVV.